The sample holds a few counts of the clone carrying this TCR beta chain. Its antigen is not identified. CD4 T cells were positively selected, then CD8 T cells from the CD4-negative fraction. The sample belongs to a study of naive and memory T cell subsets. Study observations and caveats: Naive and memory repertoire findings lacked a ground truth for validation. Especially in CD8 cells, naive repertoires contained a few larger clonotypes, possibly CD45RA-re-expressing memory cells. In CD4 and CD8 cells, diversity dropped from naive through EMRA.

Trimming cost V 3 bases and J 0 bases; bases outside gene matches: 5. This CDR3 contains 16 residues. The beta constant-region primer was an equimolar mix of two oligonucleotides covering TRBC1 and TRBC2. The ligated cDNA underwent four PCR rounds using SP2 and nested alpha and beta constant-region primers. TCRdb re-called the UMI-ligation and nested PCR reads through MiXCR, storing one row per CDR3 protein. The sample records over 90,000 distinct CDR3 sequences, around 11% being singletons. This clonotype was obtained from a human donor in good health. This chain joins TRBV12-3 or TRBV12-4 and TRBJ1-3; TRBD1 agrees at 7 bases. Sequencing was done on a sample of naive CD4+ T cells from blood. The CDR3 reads CASSFGRGHSGNTIYF. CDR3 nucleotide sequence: TGTGCCAGCAGTTTTGGGAGGGGGCACTCTGGAAACACCATATATTTT.